This TCR beta chain was sequenced during a study of blood T cell repertoires in COVID-19. Here immunoSEQ multiplex PCR was the method, and the copy in TCRdb shows in-frame clones only, minus some. This sample carries some 290,000 clones, 90% to 95% of them seen once, and the ten largest clones take about 4%. CDR3 length: 14 amino acids. Germline CDR1 LGHDT, CDR2 YNNKEL (reference sequence). The V end lost 4 bases, the J end lost 1 base, and 10 bases lay between the germline ends. Exposed enrollees had met someone with a PCR-confirmed or clinician-diagnosed COVID-19 case at some point within the 2 weeks before study entry.

This chain uses TRBV3-1 (or the pseudogene TRBV3-2) with TRBJ1-1, with D maybe TRBD1 (5 bases). The sequence was collected from a woman aged 25 to 39 who had been exposed to COVID-19. The sequenced sample was PBMCs or T cells enriched from blood (not recorded which). DNA of the CDR3: TGTGCCAGCAGCCTCTGGGGCCGGAACACTGAAGCTTTCTTT. Translating gives CASSLWGRNTEAFF.